This T cell receptor beta chain originates from a study of T cells in Graves' hyperthyroidism and ophthalmopathy. About the study: The blood sample was taken at first diagnosis, before treatment began.

This clonotype was seen ten or more times. A lack of ophthalmopathy progression within 18 months defined stable Graves' hyperthyroidism. Germline CDR1 reads SGHDT; CDR2 reads YYEEEE. This CDR3 is built from 12 residues. V was trimmed by 0 bases and J by 7 bases, leaving 8 bases between them. The source material, RNA transcripts, was used to amplify TCR beta CDR3 regions. HTBI primers were used for first-round RT-PCR of the TCR CDR3. TCRdb re-derived calls from the multiplex PCR reads in MiXCR, one entry per CDR3 protein. The sample lists more than 500,000 distinct CDR3 sequences; roughly 15% were seen once.

Specimen: blood. This sequence was found in a woman aged 30 to 39 with Graves' hyperthyroidism. The chain is built from TRBV5-6 and TRBJ2-7; D remains unclear. Written as DNA, the CDR3 is TGTGCCAGCAGCTTGGGATGGGATGAGCAGTACTTC. This sequence encodes CASSLGWDEQYF. The variable domain in full, completed from reference TRBV5-6 and TRBJ2-7, reads DAGVTQSPTHLIKTRGQQVTLRCSPKSGHDTVSWYQQALGQGPQFIFQYYEEEERQRGNFPDRFSGHQFPNYSSELNVNALLLGDSALYLCASSLGWDEQYFGPGTRLTVT.